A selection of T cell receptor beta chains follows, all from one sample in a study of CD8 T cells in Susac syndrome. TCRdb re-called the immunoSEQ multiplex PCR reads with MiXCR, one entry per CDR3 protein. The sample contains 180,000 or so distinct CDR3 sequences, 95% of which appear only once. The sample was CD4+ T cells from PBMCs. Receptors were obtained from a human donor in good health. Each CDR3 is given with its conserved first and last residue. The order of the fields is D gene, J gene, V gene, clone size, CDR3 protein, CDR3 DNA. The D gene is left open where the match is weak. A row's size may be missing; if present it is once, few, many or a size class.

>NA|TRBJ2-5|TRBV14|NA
CASSQEGTQYF
TGTGCCAGCAGCCAAGAAGGGACCCAGTACTTC
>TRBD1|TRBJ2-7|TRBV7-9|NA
CANNPGSGQGYEQYF
TGTGCCAACAACCCAGGGTCGGGACAGGGCTACGAGCAGTACTTC
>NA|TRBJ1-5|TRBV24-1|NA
CATSDGYSNQPQHF
TGTGCCACCAGTGACGGTTATAGCAATCAGCCCCAGCATTTT
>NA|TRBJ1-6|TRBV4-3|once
CASSQDTQGGGSPLHF
TGCGCCAGCAGCCAAGATACGCAGGGAGGTGGCTCACCCCTCCACTTT
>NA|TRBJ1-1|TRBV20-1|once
CSARLSDTEAFF
TGCAGTGCTAGGCTCTCCGACACTGAAGCTTTCTTT
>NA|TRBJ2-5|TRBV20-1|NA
CSASSQGGKTQYF
TGCAGTGCTAGCTCTCAGGGGGGCAAGACCCAGTACTTC
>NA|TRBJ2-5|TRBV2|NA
CADAGDVPQETQYF
TGTGCCGACGCAGGCGATGTCCCCCAAGAGACCCAGTACTTC
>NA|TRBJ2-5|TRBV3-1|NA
CASSQPAAYQETQYF
TGTGCCAGCAGCCAACCAGCGGCCTACCAAGAGACCCAGTACTTC
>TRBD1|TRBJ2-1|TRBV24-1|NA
CATSDSTGGASNEQFF
TGTGCCACCAGTGATTCGACAGGGGGCGCGTCGAATGAGCAGTTCTTC
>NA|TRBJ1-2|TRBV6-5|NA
CASSYSTGGGYTF
TGTGCCAGCAGTTACTCGACTGGAGGGGGCTACACCTTC
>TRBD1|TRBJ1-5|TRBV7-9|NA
CASSLGTGDVSNQPQHF
TGTGCCAGCAGCCTCGGGACAGGGGATGTTAGCAATCAGCCCCAGCATTTT
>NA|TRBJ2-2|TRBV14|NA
CASSPGSYTGELFF
TGTGCCAGCAGCCCAGGGTCGTACACCGGGGAGCTGTTTTTT
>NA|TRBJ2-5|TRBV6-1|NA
CASSRGGAGALIQETQYF
TGTGCCAGCAGCCGCGGGGGCGCCGGGGCTCTTATACAAGAGACCCAGTACTTC
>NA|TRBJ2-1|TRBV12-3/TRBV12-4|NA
CASTRDPSYNEQFF
TGTGCCAGCACTCGGGACCCCTCCTACAATGAGCAGTTCTTC
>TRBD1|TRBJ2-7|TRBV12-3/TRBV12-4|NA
CASSLGPDRGYEQYF
TGTGCCAGCAGTTTAGGACCGGACAGGGGCTACGAGCAGTACTTC
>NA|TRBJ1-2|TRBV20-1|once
CSASRGVNYGYTF
TGCAGTGCTAGTCGGGGGGTAAACTATGGCTACACCTTC
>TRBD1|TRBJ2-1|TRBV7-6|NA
CASSPHPGQTNEQFF
TGTGCCAGCAGCCCACATCCGGGACAGACCAATGAGCAGTTCTTC
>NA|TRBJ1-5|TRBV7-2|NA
CASSSRLMDNQPQHF
TGTGCCAGCAGCTCTAGGTTAATGGACAATCAGCCCCAGCATTTT
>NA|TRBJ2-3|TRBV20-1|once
CSARDPRTDTQYF
TGCAGTGCTAGAGATCCCCGCACAGATACGCAGTATTTT
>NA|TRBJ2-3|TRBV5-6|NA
CASSGLGPQDTQYF
TGTGCCAGCAGCGGACTGGGCCCCCAGGATACGCAGTATTTT
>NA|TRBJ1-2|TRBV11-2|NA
CASSLAATRGYTF
TGTGCCAGCAGCTTAGCGGCAACCCGAGGCTACACCTTC
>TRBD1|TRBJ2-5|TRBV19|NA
CASCHRGAEDQYF
TGTGCCAGTTGCCACAGGGGTGCGGAGGACCAGTACTTC
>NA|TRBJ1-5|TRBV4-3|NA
CASSQELTGNQPQHF
TGCGCCAGCAGCCAAGAGCTTACAGGCAATCAGCCCCAGCATTTT
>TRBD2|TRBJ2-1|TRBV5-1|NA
CASSRSPRLAGTISSYNEQFF
TGCGCCAGCAGCAGATCCCCGAGACTAGCGGGGACTATAAGCTCCTACAATGAGCAGTTCTTC
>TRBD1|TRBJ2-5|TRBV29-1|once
CSVEAGQGVGTQYF
TGCAGCGTTGAAGCCGGACAGGGTGTGGGGACCCAGTACTTC
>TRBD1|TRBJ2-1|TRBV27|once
CASNRGVENEQFF
TGTGCCAGTAACAGGGGTGTAGAAAATGAGCAGTTCTTC
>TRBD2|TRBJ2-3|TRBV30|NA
CAWRGLAGTDTQYF
TGTGCCTGGAGGGGACTAGCGGGCACAGATACGCAGTATTTT
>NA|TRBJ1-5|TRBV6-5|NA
CASSYLGWGVANQPQHF
TGTGCCAGCAGTTACTTGGGATGGGGGGTGGCAAATCAGCCCCAGCATTTT
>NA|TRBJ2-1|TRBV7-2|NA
CASSMRPETEQFF
TGTGCCAGCAGCATGAGACCCGAGACTGAGCAGTTCTTC
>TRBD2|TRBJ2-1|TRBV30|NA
CAWSVVSGSQDEQFF
TGTGCCTGGAGTGTCGTTAGCGGGAGTCAGGATGAGCAGTTCTTC
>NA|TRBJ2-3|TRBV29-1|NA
CSVSPSGLTDTQYF
TGCAGCGTTTCGCCCAGCGGGTTAACAGATACGCAGTATTTT
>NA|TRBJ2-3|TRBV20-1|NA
CSGGALGTQYF
TGCAGTGGAGGGGCATTGGGTACGCAGTATTTT
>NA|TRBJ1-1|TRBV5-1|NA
CASSPRLNTEAFF
TGCGCCAGCAGCCCGCGATTGAACACTGAAGCTTTCTTT
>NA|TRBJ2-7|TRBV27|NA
CASSLWLSSYEQYF
TGTGCCAGCAGTTTATGGTTGTCTTCCTACGAGCAGTACTTC
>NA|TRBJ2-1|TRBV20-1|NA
CSAGTVTGYNEQFF
TGCAGTGCCGGGACCGTTACTGGCTACAATGAGCAGTTCTTC
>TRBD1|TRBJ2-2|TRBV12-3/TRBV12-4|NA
CASIAPGTANTGELFF
TGTGCCAGCATCGCTCCCGGGACAGCGAACACCGGGGAGCTGTTTTTT
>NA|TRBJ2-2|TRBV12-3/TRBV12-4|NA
CASSFMGERAVFF
TGTGCCAGCAGTTTCATGGGTGAGAGAGCGGTGTTTTTT
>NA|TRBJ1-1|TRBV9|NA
CASRGDSTEAFF
TGTGCCAGCAGGGGGGATAGCACTGAAGCTTTCTTT
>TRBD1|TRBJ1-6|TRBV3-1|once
CASSPTGQENSPLHF
TGTGCCAGCAGCCCCACGGGACAGGAAAATTCACCCCTCCACTTT
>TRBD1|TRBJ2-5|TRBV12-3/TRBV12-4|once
CASGTGVGETQYF
TGTGCCAGCGGGACAGGGGTAGGGGAGACCCAGTACTTC
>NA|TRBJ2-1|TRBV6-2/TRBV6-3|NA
CASLTPWRNEQFF
TGTGCCAGCCTGACCCCCTGGAGGAATGAGCAGTTCTTC
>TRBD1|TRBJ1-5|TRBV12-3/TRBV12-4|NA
CASSAYPGQGIGQPQHF
TGTGCCAGCAGTGCGTACCCGGGACAGGGTATCGGGCAGCCCCAGCATTTT